This TCR beta chain derives from a study of cytomegalovirus exposure and HLA in healthy donors. Primers for the PCR totalled 60 Vbeta and 13 Jbeta. The method was immunoSEQ multiplex PCR; TCRdb's version includes in-frame clones alone and lacks a portion of them. This sample's clone table lists fewer than 85,000 clones. Regarding the study as a whole: More clonal expansion characterized HLA-associated TCR beta chains than equally common others in a later analysis.

Comment on this clone: Its cognate antigen is unknown.

Sequences were obtained from PBMCs. The receptor was derived from a female donor in good health and CMV-seropositive.

CDR3 in amino acids: CASSLFYGYTF. The CDR3 bases are TGTGCCAGCTCGTTATTTTATGGCTACACCTTC. The V gene is TRBV6-1, the J gene TRBJ1-2; D is ambiguous. The V gene lost 8 bases and the J gene lost 5 bases, with 9 bases spanning the gap. Germline V gives CDR1 MNHNS, CDR2 SASEGT. The CDR3 spans 11 residues.